The 16 T cell receptor beta chains in this list originate from one sample, sequenced in a study of blood T cell repertoires in COVID-19. Profiling relied on immunoSEQ multiplex PCR, and the TCRdb table lists in-frame clones only, not all of them. Among about 310,000 clones listed, 85% to 90% were seen once. The sequencing sample was made of peripheral blood. These receptors came from a woman aged 40 to 50 with COVID-19, enrolled during active disease.

This clone was detected only once. The chain links TRBV6-2 or TRBV6-3 to TRBJ2-1; the match to TRBD2 covers 9 bases. From germline, CDR1 is MNHEY and CDR2 SVGEGT. The CDR3 length is 17 residues. Trimming cost V 4 bases and J 2 bases; bases outside gene matches: 9. CDR3 protein: CASSFLAGTAPYNEQFF. The CDR3 DNA sequence: TGTGCCAGCAGTTTTCTAGCGGGAACAGCGCCCTACAATGAGCAGTTCTTC.

The V and J genes are TRBV6-5 and TRBJ1-2; 8 positions match TRBD1. This CDR3 region has 14 residues. The germline V gene has CDR1 MNHEY and CDR2 SVGAGI. After removal of 8 bases from V and 5 bases from J, the junction contained 10 bases not matched to a gene. The CDR3 loop is CASLRGQGAYGYTF. As DNA, the CDR3 is TGTGCCAGCTTAAGAGGGCAGGGGGCATATGGCTACACCTTC.

The J gene is TRBJ1-1, the V gene TRBV30; D gene unclear. Trimming took 2 bases from V and 11 from J, leaving 12 bases between them. This CDR3 has 11 residues. Germline V gene sequence: CDR1 GTSNPN, CDR2 SVGIG (reference sequence). The CDR3 protein is CAWSSTAVAFF. CDR3 coding DNA: TGTGCCTGGAGTTCCACAGCGGTGGCTTTCTTT.

CDR3 in amino acids: CASSTRTGGLLSGANVLTF. CDR3 nucleotide sequence: TGTGCCAGCAGCACCCGGACAGGGGGCCTCCTCTCTGGGGCCAACGTCCTGACTTTC. The chain has TRBV7-9 and TRBJ2-6, with TRBD1 matching 11 bases. The length of the CDR3 is 19 residues. The germline V gene has CDR1 SEHNR and CDR2 FQNEAQ (reference sequence). V dropped 5 bases and J dropped 0; count of bases not matched to a gene: 9.

V usage is TRBV7-2 and J usage is TRBJ2-1; TRBD2 aligns across 8 bases. V lost 2 bases to trimming and J lost 7 bases; unmatched junction nucleotides: 16. Germline V gene lookup returns CDR1 SGHTA and CDR2 FQGNSA. This CDR3 is 18 amino acids long. The DNA of the CDR3 is TGTGCCAGCAGCTTACGGACCTTAGCGGGGAGGTTGAGAAATGAGCAGTTCTTC. It encodes CASSLRTLAGRLRNEQFF. The full variable domain, its missing parts supplied by reference TRBV7-2 and TRBJ2-1, is GAGVSQSPSNKVTEKGKDVELRCDPISGHTALYWYRQSLGQGLEFLIYFQGNSAPDKSGLPSDRFSAERTGGSVSTLTIQRTQQEDSAVYLCASSLRTLAGRLRNEQFFGPGTRLTVL.

The genes are TRBV6-4 and TRBJ2-3; 15 nucleotides line up with TRBD2. The CDR3 has 16 residues. Trimming cost V 5 bases and J 7 bases; bases outside gene matches: 7. Looked up from germline, CDR1 is MRHNA and CDR2 is SNTAGT. CDR3 sequence: CASSPGTSGRPYTQYF. CDR3 sequence (DNA): TGTGCCAGCAGTCCCGGGACTAGCGGGAGGCCCTATACGCAGTATTTT.

For this clone: Sequence at one end of the junction differs from germline and may be a read error. The chain couples TRBV7-7 to TRBJ1-3; 9 nucleotides match TRBD1. Germline-derived CDR1 and CDR2 are SSHAT and FNYEAQ (reference sequence). This CDR3 is 18 amino acids long. The CDR3 DNA reads TGTGCTAGCAGCTTACTACCCCGGGACAGGGTCGCTGGAAACACCATATATTTT. Protein product: CASSLLPRDRVAGNTIYF.

The chain couples TRBV27 to TRBJ1-1, with a possible D match to TRBD1 (5 bases). Trimming removed 5 bases from V and 6 bases from J, with 22 bases in between. CDR3 length: 16 amino acids. Germline V lookup: CDR1 MNHEY, CDR2 SMNVEV (reference sequence). CDR3 amino acids: CASSPPPEGPWSEAFF. The CDR3 nucleotides read TGTGCCAGCAGTCCCCCCCCGGAGGGACCTTGGTCTGAAGCTTTCTTT.

The rearrangement uses TRBV19 and TRBJ1-6, with TRBD1 identical over 10 bases. The CDR3 is 15 amino acids. CDR1 is LNHDA and CDR2 is SQIVND in the germline V gene (reference sequence). J was trimmed by 10 bases and V by 7 bases; bases with no gene match: 10. The CDR3 DNA is TGTGCCAGTACCCCCCTGGGGGACAGGGGCTCACCCCTCCACTTT. It specifies CASTPLGDRGSPLHF. Drawing the rest from reference TRBV19 and TRBJ1-6, the complete variable domain is DGGITQSPKYLFRKEGQNVTLSCEQNLNHDAMYWYRQDPGQGLRLIYYSQIVNDFQKGDIAEGYSVSREKKESFPLTVTSAQKNPTAFYLCASTPLGDRGSPLHFGNGTRLTVT.

A few counts support this clone. The J gene is TRBJ2-5, the V gene TRBV19; 7 bases map to TRBD2. CDR1 is LNHDA, CDR2 SQIVND, per germline (reference sequence). V trimming: 3 bases; J trimming: 2 bases; junction bases outside the gene matches: 3. The length of the CDR3 is 14 residues. CDR3 sequence: CASSISSGQETQYF. CDR3 nucleotide sequence: TGTGCCAGTAGTATTTCTAGCGGACAAGAGACCCAGTACTTC.

The chain uses TRBV24-1 and TRBJ1-1; 8 bases align to TRBD1. The CDR3 is made up of 18 amino acids. The trim removed 3 bases at V and 2 bases at J, leaving 13 bases unmatched. The germline V gene has CDR1 KGHDR and CDR2 SFDVKD. As DNA, the CDR3 is TGTGCCACCAGTGATGAGGACAGGGATGTAATTGCCAACACTGAAGCTTTCTTT. This translates into CATSDEDRDVIANTEAFF.

V is TRBV7-6 and J is TRBJ1-4; 9 bases agree with TRBD1. With V trimmed by 5 bases and J by 5 bases, 6 bases remained unmatched. Looked up from germline, CDR1 is SGHVS and CDR2 is FNYEAQ. This CDR3 is built from 15 residues. CDR3 residues: CASSPRTGANEKLFF. In DNA form, the CDR3 reads TGTGCCAGCAGCCCCCGGACAGGGGCAAATGAAAAACTGTTTTTT.

This clone appeared a single time. The chain links TRBV11-2 to TRBJ2-2, with no clear D. The CDR3 has 17 residues. Germline CDR1 is SGHAT and CDR2 is FQNNGV. The V gene lost 4 bases and the J gene lost 0 bases, with 15 bases spanning the gap. The CDR3 DNA reads as TGTGCCAGCAGCTCCTTCCTCACAGAGACGAACACCGGGGAGCTGTTTTTT. It is translated as CASSSFLTETNTGELFF.

The J gene is TRBJ2-5, the V gene TRBV19; 15 bases line up with TRBD2. The CDR3 extends over 16 amino acids. From germline, CDR1 is LNHDA and CDR2 SQIVND (reference sequence). The J segment lost 3 bases and the V segment lost 5 bases, leaving 4 bases of the junction unmatched. The DNA for the CDR3 is TGTGCCAGTAGTCGGGGACTAGCGGGAGGAGAAGAGACCCAGTACTTC. Amino acid sequence: CASSRGLAGGEETQYF.

V gene TRBV7-8 combines with J gene TRBJ2-5, with D maybe TRBD1 (6 bases). This CDR3 has 15 residues. V lost 0 bases and J 4 bases, leaving 12 bases between the germline ends. Looked up from germline, CDR1 is SGHVS and CDR2 is FQNEAQ. The CDR3 reads CASSLAGGFGETQYF. The DNA for the CDR3 is TGTGCCAGCAGCTTAGCAGGGGGTTTTGGAGAGACCCAGTACTTC.

V is TRBV3-1 (or the pseudogene TRBV3-2) and J is TRBJ2-6; 7 bases agree with TRBD1. The germline V gene has CDR1 LGHDT and CDR2 YNNKEL (reference sequence). CDR3 length: 18 residues. The ends lost 4 bases at V and 1 base at J; junction bases unmatched: 10. CDR3 amino acids: CASSPRGSFESGANVLTF. Written as DNA, the CDR3 is TGTGCCAGCAGCCCCAGGGGGTCGTTTGAGTCTGGGGCCAACGTCCTGACTTTC.